These 21 T cell receptor beta chains share one sample of origin, sequenced in a study of blood T cell repertoires in COVID-19. Repertoires were generated with immunoSEQ multiplex PCR, while TCRdb's copy carries only in-frame clones and drops some. The data show some 150,000 clones, with 65% to 85% seen just once and 10% to 15% held by the top ten. Sequenced material: peripheral blood. The receptors here all came from a man in his 60s with active or convalescent COVID-19.

This clone was found a few times. The chain is built from TRBV7-9 and TRBJ1-6, with D uncertain. Looked up from germline, CDR1 is SEHNR and CDR2 is FQNEAQ (reference sequence). Trimming took 4 bases from V and 0 from J, leaving 4 bases between them. There are 14 residues in the CDR3. The CDR3 sequence is CASSSFSYNSPLHF. DNA for the CDR3: TGTGCCAGCAGCTCCTTCTCCTATAATTCACCCCTCCACTTT.

The chain joins TRBV6-5 to TRBJ2-5; no reliable D call. The CDR3 runs 11 residues. V lost 2 bases, J lost 5 bases, and 3 bases lay in between. Germline V CDR1 and CDR2: MNHEY, SVGAGI. The CDR3 sequence: CASSYRETQYF. In DNA form, the CDR3 reads TGTGCCAGCAGTTACCGGGAGACCCAGTACTTC.

This clone was observed a single time. The V gene is TRBV7-2, the J gene TRBJ1-2, with D possibly matching TRBD1 (5 bases). The V gene's germline CDR1 is SGHTA and CDR2 FQGNSA. This CDR3 spans 15 amino acids. The V end was cut by 5 bases, the J end by 8 bases, with 21 bases between. As DNA, the CDR3 is TGTGCCAGCAGCAAAACGGCAGGTGGGGCGAGAGGCTACACCTTC. It translates to CASSKTAGGARGYTF.

The chain carries TRBV5-6 and TRBJ1-5; D gene uncertain. The CDR3 totals 15 residues. The germline gives CDR1 SGHDT, CDR2 YYEEEE. V lost 1 base and J lost 5, with 13 bases in between. CDR3 amino acids: CASSLWSLRDQPQHF. For the CDR3, the DNA is TGTGCCAGCAGCTTGTGGTCCCTCCGAGATCAGCCCCAGCATTTT.

The chain employs TRBV7-9 and TRBJ2-5; possibly TRBD2 for D (6 bases). Germline CDR1 and CDR2: SEHNR and FQNEAQ (reference sequence). The CDR3 consists of 14 residues. Trimming cost V 1 base and J 9 bases, with 15 bases left between them. CDR3 sequence (DNA): TGTGCCAGCAGCTTAGAGACTAGGGAAACGCCCCAGTACTTC. Its translation is CASSLETRETPQYF.

This clone was recorded only once. The rearrangement uses TRBV27 and TRBJ2-4; TRBD1 agrees at 8 bases. The CDR3 runs 13 residues. Germline V gives CDR1 MNHEY, CDR2 SMNVEV (reference sequence). The trim removed 7 bases at V and 6 bases at J, leaving 5 bases unmatched. The CDR3: CASTPGGGNIQYF. CDR3 coding DNA: TGTGCCAGCACCCCAGGGGGCGGAAACATTCAGTACTTC.

This clone occurred once. The chain employs TRBV28 and TRBJ1-2; perhaps TRBD1 as D (6 bases). The CDR3 has 13 amino acids. The germline V gene has CDR1 MDHEN and CDR2 SYDVKM. Trimming pared 3 bases from V and 6 bases from J, leaving 11 bases between. CDR3 sequence (DNA): TGTGCCAGCAGTTTTCGGCAGGGGCATGGCTACACCTTC. Translation gives CASSFRQGHGYTF.

This sequence joins TRBV5-6 and TRBJ2-3; 7 nucleotides agree with TRBD2. Germline assignment: CDR1 SGHDT and CDR2 YYEEEE. The CDR3 extends over 18 amino acids. Trimming removed 3 bases from V and 6 bases from J; junction bases left unmatched: 19. The CDR3 here is CASSSPRGGSPLSDTQYF. The CDR3 DNA reads as TGTGCCAGCAGCTCCCCCCGGGGCGGGAGCCCCTTAAGCGATACGCAGTATTTT.

This clone was detected once. V gene TRBV18 combines with J gene TRBJ2-3; tentatively, D is TRBD2 (6 bases). V lost 2 bases and J 2 bases, leaving 14 bases between the germline ends. The CDR3 spans 16 residues. The V gene's germline CDR1 is KGHSH and CDR2 LQKENI. As DNA, the CDR3 is TGTGCCAGCTCACCAGGAGCGGAGGGGCACACAGATACGCAGTATTTT. It codes for CASSPGAEGHTDTQYF. The variable domain in full, completed from reference TRBV18 and TRBJ2-3, reads NAGVMQNPRHLVRRRGQEARLRCSPMKGHSHVYWYRQLPEEGLKFMVYLQKENIIDESGMPKERFSAEFPKEGPSILRIQQVVRGDSAAYFCASSPGAEGHTDTQYFGPGTRLTVL.

This clone has more than one count but fewer than ten. This chain joins TRBV6-5 and TRBJ1-6; D gene ambiguous. The CDR3 extends over 13 amino acids. CDR1 is MNHEY, CDR2 SVGAGI, per germline. Between the trimmed V and J ends, which lost 6 bases and 1 base, there was a span of 4 bases. The CDR3 reads CASRRSYNSPLHF. In DNA form, the CDR3 reads TGTGCCAGCAGGAGATCCTATAATTCACCCCTCCACTTT.

This chain connects TRBV6-2 or TRBV6-3 to TRBJ2-3, with 8 bases identical to TRBD1. This CDR3 has 14 amino acids. V shed 5 bases and J 2 bases; nucleotides not matched to a gene: 3. The germline CDR1 and CDR2 sequences are MNHEY and SVGEGT. The CDR3 spells CASSRQGITDTQYF. The CDR3 coding sequence is TGTGCCAGCAGTCGACAGGGGATCACAGATACGCAGTATTTT.

V is TRBV18 and J is TRBJ2-3; the D is unclear. The ends were cut back, 0 bases at V and 2 bases at J, with 12 bases in the middle. Germline loops: CDR1 KGHSH, CDR2 LQKENI. The CDR3 spans 16 residues. In DNA, the CDR3 is TGTGCCAGCTCACCACCAAGTAGAGTCCACACAGATACGCAGTATTTT. Protein: CASSPPSRVHTDTQYF. The full variable domain, rest sourced from reference TRBV18 and TRBJ2-3, is NAGVMQNPRHLVRRRGQEARLRCSPMKGHSHVYWYRQLPEEGLKFMVYLQKENIIDESGMPKERFSAEFPKEGPSILRIQQVVRGDSAAYFCASSPPSRVHTDTQYFGPGTRLTVL.

Note on this clone: This same CDR3 is encoded by further DNA sequences in the sample. This sequence joins TRBV12-3 or TRBV12-4 and TRBJ2-1; D is perhaps TRBD2 (5 bases). The CDR3 spans 12 residues. V was trimmed by 3 bases and J by 8 bases, leaving 8 bases between them. The CDR3 reads CASSLTGDEQFF. CDR3 DNA sequence: TGTGCCAGCAGTTTGACCGGGGATGAGCAGTTCTTC.

The V and J genes are TRBV5-5 and TRBJ1-1; D uncertain. The CDR3 extends over 13 amino acids. From germline, CDR1 is SGHKS and CDR2 YYEKEE (reference sequence). V lost 4 bases, J lost 1 base, and 8 bases lay in between. CDR3 DNA sequence: TGTGCCAGCAGCCCCCCCTCGAACACTGAAGCTTTCTTT. Translation: CASSPPSNTEAFF.

The V call is TRBV29-1, the J call TRBJ2-5; no clear D gene. The V and J ends lost 6 bases and 5 bases respectively, with 16 bases between them. Germline values: CDR1 SQVTM, CDR2 ANQGSEA. This CDR3 has 13 amino acids. The CDR3 DNA sequence: TGCAGCGTCCTCGGGTCCCCCCTGGAGACCCAGTACTTC. Translating it yields CSVLGSPLETQYF.

The gene calls are TRBV3-1 (or the pseudogene TRBV3-2) and TRBJ1-1, with 8 bases fitting TRBD1. The V and J ends lost 5 bases and 4 bases, in that order; junction bases with no gene match: 9. Germline assignment: CDR1 LGHDT and CDR2 YNNKEL (reference sequence). The CDR3 has 15 amino acids. The CDR3 here is CASSSQGARGTEAFF. The DNA of the CDR3 is TGTGCCAGCAGCTCTCAGGGGGCGCGGGGCACTGAAGCTTTCTTT.

This clone occurred many times. V and J are TRBV19 and TRBJ1-2, with 8 bases fitting TRBD1. The germline V gene encodes CDR1 LNHDA and CDR2 SQIVND (reference sequence). The CDR3 is 15 amino acids. With 4 bases clipped from V and 7 bases from J, the junction kept 11 bases outside the gene matches. The CDR3 sequence: CASSTGTGDRGGYTF. In DNA, the CDR3 is TGTGCCAGTAGTACCGGGACAGGAGATCGAGGTGGCTACACCTTC.

The V call is TRBV11-3, the J call TRBJ2-7; D perhaps matches TRBD2 (6 bases). Trimming took off 1 base at V and 2 bases at J, with 12 bases between the two ends. Germline V gene lookup returns CDR1 SGHNT and CDR2 YENEEA. This CDR3 is 15 amino acids long. CDR3 sequence reads: CASSLGAGRTYEQYF. For the CDR3, the DNA is TGTGCCAGCAGCTTAGGGGCAGGGAGGACCTACGAGCAGTACTTC. The entire variable domain, with the rest obtained from reference TRBV11-3 and TRBJ2-7, is as follows: EAGVVQSPRYKIIEKKQPVAFWCNPISGHNTLYWYLQNLGQGPELLIRYENEEAVDDSQLPKDRFSAERLKGVDSTLKIQPAELGDSAVYLCASSLGAGRTYEQYFGPGTRLTVT.

This clone has ten or more counts. The V gene is TRBV4-1, the J gene TRBJ2-5, with TRBD1 matching 8 bases. Trimming cost V 3 bases and J 4 bases; bases outside gene matches: 4. The CDR3 is 14 amino acids. From germline, CDR1 is MGHRA and CDR2 YSYEKL. In DNA form, the CDR3 reads TGCGCCAGCAGCCACCCCGGACAGGGAGAGACCCAGTACTTC. Residues: CASSHPGQGETQYF.

This clone was detected only a few times. The chain joins TRBV5-4 to TRBJ1-2; D not certain. Trimming took 4 bases from V and 6 from J, leaving 10 bases between them. This CDR3 contains 12 residues. Germline CDR1 SGHNT, CDR2 YYREEE (reference sequence). The CDR3 nucleotides read TGTGCCAGCAGCCGGGGAATGGATGGCTACACCTTC. Protein sequence: CASSRGMDGYTF.

This clone was detected once. The chain is built from TRBV5-4 and TRBJ2-3; 10 bases map to TRBD2. CDR3 length equals 17 residues. Looked up from germline, CDR1 is SGHNT and CDR2 is YYREEE (reference sequence). After removal of 5 bases from V and 0 bases from J, the junction contained 9 bases not matched to a gene. CDR3 loop: CASRRTSGGTSTDTQYF. CDR3 nucleotides: TGTGCCAGCAGAAGGACTAGCGGAGGGACTAGCACAGATACGCAGTATTTT.